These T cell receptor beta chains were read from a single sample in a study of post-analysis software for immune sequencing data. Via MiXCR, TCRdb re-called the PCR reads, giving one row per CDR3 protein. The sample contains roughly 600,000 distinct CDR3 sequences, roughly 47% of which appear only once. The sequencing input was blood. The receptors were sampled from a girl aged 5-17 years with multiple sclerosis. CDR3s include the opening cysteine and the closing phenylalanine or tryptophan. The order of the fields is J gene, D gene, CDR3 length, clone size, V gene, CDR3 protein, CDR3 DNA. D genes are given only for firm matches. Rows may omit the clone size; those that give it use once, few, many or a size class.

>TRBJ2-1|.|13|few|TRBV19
CASSIGSYNEQFF
TGTGCCAGTAGTATAGGGTCCTACAATGAGCAGTTCTTC
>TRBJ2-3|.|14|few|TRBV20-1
CSAKWGGEADTQYF
TGCAGTGCTAAGTGGGGCGGGGAGGCAGATACGCAGTATTTT
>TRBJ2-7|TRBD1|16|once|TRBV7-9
CASSLGTGVLSYEQYF
TGTGCCAGCAGCCTTGGGACAGGGGTCCTCTCCTACGAGCAGTACTTC
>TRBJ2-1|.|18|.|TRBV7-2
CASSPDPSTGTYYNEQFF
TGTGCCAGCAGCCCTGACCCATCGACAGGGACTTACTACAATGAGCAGTTCTTC
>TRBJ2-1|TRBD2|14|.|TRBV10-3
CAIRFSGGNNEQFF
TGTGCCATCAGATTTAGCGGGGGTAACAATGAGCAGTTCTTC
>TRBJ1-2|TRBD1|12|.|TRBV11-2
CASGQHLYGYTF
TGTGCCTCGGGACAGCACCTATATGGCTACACCTTC
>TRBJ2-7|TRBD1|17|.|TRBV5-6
CASSETITGTASYEQYF
TGTGCCAGCAGCGAAACGATTACCGGGACAGCCTCCTACGAGCAGTACTTC
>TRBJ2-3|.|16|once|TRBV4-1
CASSLLTASGTDTQYF
TGCGCCAGCAGCCTTCTTACGGCTAGTGGAACAGATACGCAGTATTTT
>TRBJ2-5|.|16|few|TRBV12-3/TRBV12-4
CASSPLGRTQRKTQYF
TGTGCCAGCAGTCCCCTAGGGCGGACCCAGAGGAAGACCCAGTACTTC
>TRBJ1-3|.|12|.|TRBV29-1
CSVTAGPNTIYF
TGCAGCGTAACGGCGGGACCAAACACCATATATTTT
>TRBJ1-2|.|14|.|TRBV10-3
CAISELKGNYGYTF
TGTGCCATCAGTGAGTTGAAGGGAAACTATGGCTACACCTTC
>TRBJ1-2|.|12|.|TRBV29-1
CNVGGEGWGYTF
TGCAACGTTGGCGGCGAAGGATGGGGCTACACCTTC
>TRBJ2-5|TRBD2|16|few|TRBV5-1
CASSTGLAGGGETQYF
TGCGCCAGCAGCACGGGACTAGCGGGAGGGGGAGAGACCCAGTACTTC
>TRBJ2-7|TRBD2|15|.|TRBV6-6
CASSYYGLAGYEQYF
TGTGCCAGCAGTTACTACGGACTAGCGGGATACGAGCAGTACTTC
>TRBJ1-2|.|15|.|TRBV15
CATSPPREQKYGYTF
TGTGCCACCAGCCCCCCACGGGAACAGAAATATGGCTACACCTTC
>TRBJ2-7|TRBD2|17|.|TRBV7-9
CASSYAGTSGRASEQYF
TGTGCCAGCAGCTACGCCGGGACTAGCGGGAGGGCCTCCGAGCAGTACTTC
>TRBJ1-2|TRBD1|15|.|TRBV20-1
CSARDGQGTNYGYTF
TGCAGTGCTAGAGACGGACAGGGAACTAACTATGGCTACACCTTC
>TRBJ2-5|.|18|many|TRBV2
CASSDGAGANPYQETQYF
TGTGCCAGCAGTGACGGGGCAGGGGCCAACCCGTACCAAGAGACCCAGTACTTC
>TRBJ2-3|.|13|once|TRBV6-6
CASSGGSTDTPYF
TGTGCCAGCAGTGGTGGGAGCACAGATACGCCGTATTTT
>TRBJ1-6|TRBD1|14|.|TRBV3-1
CASSQGQGVGPLHF
TGTGCCAGCAGTCAAGGACAGGGCGTAGGACCCCTCCACTTT
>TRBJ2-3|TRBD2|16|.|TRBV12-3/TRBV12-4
CASSFGLAGGVDTQYF
TGTGCCAGCAGTTTCGGGCTAGCGGGTGGGGTAGATACGCAGTATTTT
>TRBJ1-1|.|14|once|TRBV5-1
CASSPGTMNTEAFF
TGCGCCAGCAGCCCCGGGACAATGAACACTGAAGCTTTCTTT
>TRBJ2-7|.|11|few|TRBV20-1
CSAPLMGEQYF
TGCAGTGCCCCCCTCATGGGCGAGCAGTACTTC
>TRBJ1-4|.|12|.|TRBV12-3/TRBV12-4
CASKMGAKKLFF
TGTGCCAGCAAAATGGGGGCTAAAAAACTGTTTTTT
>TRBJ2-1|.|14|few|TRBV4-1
CASSQGGPNMEWFF
TGCGCCAGCAGCCAAGGGGGTCCCAATATGGAATGGTTCTTC
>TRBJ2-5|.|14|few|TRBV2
CASSAGRTQETQYF
TGTGCCAGCAGTGCGGGAAGGACCCAAGAGACCCAGTACTTC
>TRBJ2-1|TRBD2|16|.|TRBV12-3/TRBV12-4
CASSPSPSGSYNEQFF
TGTGCCAGCAGCCCCTCGCCTAGCGGGAGCTACAATGAGCAGTTCTTC
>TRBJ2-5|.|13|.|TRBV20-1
CSARDHKAETQYF
TGCAGTGCTAGAGACCATAAAGCGGAGACCCAGTACTTC
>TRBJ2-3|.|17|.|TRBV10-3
CAIRRPWDSGSADTQYF
TGTGCCATCAGGAGGCCCTGGGACTCCGGTTCTGCAGATACGCAGTATTTT
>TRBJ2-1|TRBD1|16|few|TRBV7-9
CASSPNSGQGYNEQFF
TGTGCCAGCAGCCCCAATTCTGGACAGGGGTACAATGAGCAGTTCTTC
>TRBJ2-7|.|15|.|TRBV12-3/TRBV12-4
CASSFLGSRVYEQYF
TGTGCCAGCAGTTTTTTGGGGTCTAGGGTCTACGAGCAGTACTTC
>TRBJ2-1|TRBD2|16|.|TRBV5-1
CASSLIGTSGNNEQFF
TGCGCCAGCAGCTTGATCGGGACTAGCGGAAACAATGAGCAGTTCTTC
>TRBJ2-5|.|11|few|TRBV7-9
CASNLVWTQYF
TGTGCCAGCAACTTAGTGTGGACCCAGTACTTC
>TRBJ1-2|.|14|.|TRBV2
CASSAQQGLYGYTF
TGTGCCAGCAGTGCCCAACAGGGACTCTATGGCTACACCTTC
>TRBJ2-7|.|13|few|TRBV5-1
CASSPSGQYEQYF
TGCGCCAGCAGCCCATCGGGCCAATACGAGCAGTACTTC
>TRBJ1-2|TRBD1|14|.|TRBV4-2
CASSQDGQVYSYTF
TGTGCCAGCAGCCAAGATGGACAGGTCTATAGCTACACCTTC
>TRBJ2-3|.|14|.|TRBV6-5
CASRPMGGHDMQYF
TGTGCCAGCAGGCCTATGGGGGGGCACGATATGCAGTATTTT
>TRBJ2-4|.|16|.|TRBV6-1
CDSSEDGSGAKNIQYF
TGTGACAGCAGTGAAGACGGTAGCGGTGCCAAAAACATTCAGTACTTC
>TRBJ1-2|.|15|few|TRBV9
CASSVAGTTVYGYTF
TGTGCCAGCAGCGTAGCTGGGACGACAGTCTATGGCTACACCTTC
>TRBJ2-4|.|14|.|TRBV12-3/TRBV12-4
CASMVDLAKNIQYF
TGTGCCAGCATGGTAGATTTAGCCAAAAACATTCAGTACTTC
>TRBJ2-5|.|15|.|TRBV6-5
CAGSPHQGNGETQYF
TGTGCCGGCAGCCCACACCAGGGGAATGGGGAGACCCAGTACTTC
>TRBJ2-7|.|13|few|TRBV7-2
CASSSSPSYEQYF
TGTGCCAGCAGCTCAAGCCCCAGCTACGAGCAGTACTTC
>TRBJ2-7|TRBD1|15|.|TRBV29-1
CSVELLRDRGYEQYF
TGCAGCGTTGAACTTTTGCGGGACAGGGGCTACGAGCAGTACTTC
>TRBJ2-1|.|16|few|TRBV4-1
CASSQVGLSAGNEQFF
TGCGCCAGCAGCCAAGTGGGATTAAGCGCGGGCAATGAGCAGTTCTTC
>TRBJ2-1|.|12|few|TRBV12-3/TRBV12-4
CASSLPQGNRFF
TGTGCCAGCAGTTTGCCACAGGGCAATAGGTTCTTC
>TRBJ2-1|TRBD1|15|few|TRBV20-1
CSAARTGGSYNEQFF
TGCAGTGCAGCCCGGACAGGGGGCTCCTACAATGAGCAGTTCTTC
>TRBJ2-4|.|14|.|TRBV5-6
CASSWDQEKNIQYF
TGTGCCAGCAGCTGGGACCAGGAAAAAAACATTCAGTACTTC
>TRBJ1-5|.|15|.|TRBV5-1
CASSLANSANQPQHF
TGCGCCAGCAGCTTGGCCAACAGCGCCAATCAGCCCCAGCATTTT
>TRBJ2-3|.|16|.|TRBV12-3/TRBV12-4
CASSPRYGASTDAQYF
TGTGCCAGCAGCCCCCGATACGGAGCGAGCACAGATGCGCAGTATTTT
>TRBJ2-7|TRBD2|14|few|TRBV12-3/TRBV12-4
CASSGLAGGYEQYF
TGTGCCAGCAGTGGACTAGCGGGAGGCTACGAGCAGTACTTC
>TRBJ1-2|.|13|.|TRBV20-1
CSARGQTNYGYTF
TGCAGTGCTCGCGGCCAGACTAACTATGGCTACACCTTC
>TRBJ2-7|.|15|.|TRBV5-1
CASRGGDSFSYEQYF
TGCGCCAGCAGAGGGGGGGACAGTTTCTCCTACGAGCAGTACTTC
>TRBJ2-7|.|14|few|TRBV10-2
CASSEFRTFDEQYF
TGCGCCAGCAGTGAATTCCGGACTTTCGACGAGCAGTACTTC